This TCR beta chain was identified in a study of cytomegalovirus exposure and HLA in healthy donors. General observations from the study: Researchers counted around 170 TCR beta chains as cytomegalovirus-associated.

V was trimmed by 0 bases and J by 7 bases, leaving 7 bases between them. From germline, CDR1 is GTSNPN and CDR2 SVGIG (reference sequence). The CDR3 has 12 amino acids. TCRdb's table, derived via immunoSEQ multiplex PCR, lists solely in-frame clones and lacks some. The table lists hundreds of thousands of clones, 83% of them singletons, with around 5.5% in the top ten. Concerning this clone: Its antigen is undetermined.

The specimen sequenced was PBMCs. The source is a woman between 18 and 29 years old in good health and CMV-seronegative. The V gene is TRBV30, the J gene TRBJ2-4, with D hard to call. The CDR3 DNA reads as TGTGCCTGGAGTGTTCAAGGGAACATTCAGTACTTC. It is translated as CAWSVQGNIQYF.